The TCR beta chain under discussion was sequenced for a study of T cell responses to AZD1222 COVID-19 vaccine. Produced via immunoSEQ multiplex PCR; TCRdb's table is partial and in-frame only. The data hold under 110,000 clones, with roughly 90% observed a single time. The CDR3 runs to 15 residues. CDR1 and CDR2 (germline): SGHVS, FQNEAQ. The V segment lost 3 bases and the J segment 3 bases; nucleotides outside the gene matches: 7. The source is an adult in good health. The sample here was peripheral blood, taken on day 0 of AZD1222 vaccination. The chain carries TRBV7-8 and TRBJ2-7; 8 bases are a match to TRBD1. The chain's CDR3 is CASSLTRTGNYEQYF. The CDR3 DNA is TGTGCCAGCAGCTTGACCCGGACAGGGAACTACGAGCAGTACTTC.